The 5 T cell receptor beta chains reported below all come from one sample, sequenced in a study of blood T cells in healthy people across ages (dated by TCRdb to about 2015). Library preparation employed 5' RACE. The sample was run on an Illumina HiSeq 2500. A second about 7 to 11 cycle PCR used a sample-barcoded 5' primer and a J-beta primer mix. TCRdb reanalyzed the raw reads on its own, using fastp at Q25 for trimming and MiXCR for clone calling, and kept in-frame beta chains. Duplicate CDR3 protein sequences are folded into a single record with the most common DNA and genes. In all, the sample holds 780,000 or so distinct CDR3 sequences, and 56% of those were seen once. Clones ranked in the top ten supply roughly 24% of the sample. The specimen sequenced was blood. The receptors were sampled from a man aged 35 to 55 in good health.

This sequence joins TRBV7-2 and TRBJ1-6; a possible D gene is TRBD1 (5 bases). V lost 8 bases, J lost 7 bases, and 15 bases lay in between. The germline gives CDR1 SGHTA, CDR2 FQGNSA. This CDR3 is 14 amino acids long. DNA for the CDR3: TGTGCCAGCTTTCGAGGACAAGTCAATTCACCCCTCCACTTT. Its translation: CASFRGQVNSPLHF.

The chain links TRBV25-1 to TRBJ1-1; D is unresolved. CDR3 length: 15 residues. The V and J ends lost 2 bases and 1 base respectively, with 11 bases between them. CDR1 is MGHDK and CDR2 is SYGVNS in the germline V gene. CDR3 loop: CASSEIRAGNTEAFF. DNA for the CDR3: TGTGCCAGCAGTGAAATAAGGGCGGGGAACACTGAAGCTTTCTTT. The complete variable domain, with remaining parts taken from reference TRBV25-1 and TRBJ1-1, reads EADIYQTPRYLVIGTGKKITLECSQTMGHDKMYWYQQDPGMELHLIHYSYGVNSTEKGDLSSESTVSRIRTEHFPLTLESARPSHTSQYLCASSEIRAGNTEAFFGQGTRLTVV.

The table lists this clonotype with a few counts. The rearrangement links TRBV15 to TRBJ2-3, with 7 bases identical to TRBD2. V lost 1 base and J lost 2; bases outside the gene matches: 6. The germline V gene has CDR1 LNHNV and CDR2 YYDKDF (reference sequence). The CDR3 runs to 16 residues. The CDR3 reads CATSRVERDYTDTQYF. Written as DNA, the CDR3 is TGTGCCACCAGCAGAGTCGAGCGGGATTACACAGATACGCAGTATTTT.

The rearrangement links TRBV7-9 to TRBJ2-1; 8 nucleotides align to TRBD1. Germline V lookup: CDR1 SEHNR, CDR2 FQNEAQ (reference sequence). CDR3 size: 17 residues. Trimming removed 5 bases from V and 8 bases from J; junction bases left unmatched: 17. The CDR3, as DNA: TGTGCCAGCAGCCCAGAGACAGGGGCACAAGCGGCCGATGAGCAGTTCTTC. This translates into CASSPETGAQAADEQFF.

This clonotype was seen more than once but under ten times. V usage is TRBV25-1 and J usage is TRBJ2-1, with D tentatively TRBD2 (6 bases). The CDR3 length is 14 residues. Looked up from germline, CDR1 is MGHDK and CDR2 is SYGVNS. With 7 bases removed from V and 6 bases from J, the gap between germline ends came to 16 bases. CDR3 coding DNA: TGTGCCAGCACGGGGGTCGGGAGCCCCAATGAGCAGTTCTTC. Encoded protein: CASTGVGSPNEQFF. The full variable domain, with the rest looked up from reference TRBV25-1 and TRBJ2-1, is EADIYQTPRYLVIGTGKKITLECSQTMGHDKMYWYQQDPGMELHLIHYSYGVNSTEKGDLSSESTVSRIRTEHFPLTLESARPSHTSQYLCASTGVGSPNEQFFGPGTRLTVL.